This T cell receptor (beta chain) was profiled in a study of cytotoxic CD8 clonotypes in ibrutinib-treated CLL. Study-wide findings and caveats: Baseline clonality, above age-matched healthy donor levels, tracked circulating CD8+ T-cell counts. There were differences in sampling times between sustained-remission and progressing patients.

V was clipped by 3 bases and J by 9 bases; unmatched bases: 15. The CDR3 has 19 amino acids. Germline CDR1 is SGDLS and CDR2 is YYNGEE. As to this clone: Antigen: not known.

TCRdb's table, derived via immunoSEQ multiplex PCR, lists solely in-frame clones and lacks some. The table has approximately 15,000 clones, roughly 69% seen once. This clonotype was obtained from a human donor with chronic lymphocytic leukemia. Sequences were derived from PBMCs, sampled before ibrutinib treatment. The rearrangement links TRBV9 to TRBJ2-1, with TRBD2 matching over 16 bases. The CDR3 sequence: CASSATGTSGRGGDVEQFF. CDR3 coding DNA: TGTGCCAGCAGCGCGACCGGGACTAGCGGGAGGGGGGGTGACGTTGAGCAGTTCTTC.